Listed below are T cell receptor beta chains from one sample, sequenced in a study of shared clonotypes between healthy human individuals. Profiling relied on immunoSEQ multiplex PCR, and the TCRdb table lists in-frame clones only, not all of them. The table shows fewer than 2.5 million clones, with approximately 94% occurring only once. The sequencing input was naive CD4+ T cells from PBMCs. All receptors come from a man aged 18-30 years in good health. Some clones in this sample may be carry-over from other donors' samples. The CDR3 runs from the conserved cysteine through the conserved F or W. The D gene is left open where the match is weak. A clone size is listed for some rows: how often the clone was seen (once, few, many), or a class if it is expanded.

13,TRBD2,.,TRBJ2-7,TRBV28,TGTGCCAGCAGTTTACCGGGACTATCTTTGCAGTACTTC,CASSLPGLSLQYF
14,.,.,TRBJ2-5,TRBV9,TGTGCCAGCAGCAAGGGAGACTTACAAGAGACCCAGTACTTC,CASSKGDLQETQYF
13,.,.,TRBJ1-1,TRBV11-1,TGTGCCAGCAGCCAGGGATTGAACACTGAAGCTTTCTTT,CASSQGLNTEAFF
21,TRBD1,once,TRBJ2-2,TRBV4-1,TGCGCCAGCAGCCCGAATTCGGCGGGACAGGGTTCCCTCGCGAACACCGGGGAGCTGTTTTTT,CASSPNSAGQGSLANTGELFF
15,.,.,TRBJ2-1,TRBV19,TGTGCCAGTTCACCCGGACCCCTAACCTACAATGAGCAGTTCTTC,CASSPGPLTYNEQFF
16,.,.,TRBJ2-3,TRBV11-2,TGTGCCAGCAGCTTCCAACTCTCCGGCCCCACAGATACGCAGTATTTT,CASSFQLSGPTDTQYF
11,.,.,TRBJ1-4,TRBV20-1,TGCAGTGCTGGAAGGAATGAAAAACTGTTTTTT,CSAGRNEKLFF
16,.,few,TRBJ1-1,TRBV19,TGTGCCAGTAGTATCCTCTTAGGTTTCGCAGGGACTGAAGCTTTCTTT,CASSILLGFAGTEAFF
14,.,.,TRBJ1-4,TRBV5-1,TGCGCCAGCAGCTTGGACAGGGAAGGCGAAAAACTGTTTTTT,CASSLDREGEKLFF
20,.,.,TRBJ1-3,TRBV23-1,TGCGCCAGCAGTCCGCAATGCCCTTATCGTCAGTCCTACTCTGGAAACACCATATATTTT,CASSPQCPYRQSYSGNTIYF
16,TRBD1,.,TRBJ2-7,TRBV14,TGTGCCAGCAGCCATCGACCGGGACAGGGTCCGAACGAGCAGTACTTC,CASSHRPGQGPNEQYF
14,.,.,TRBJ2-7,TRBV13,TGTGCCAGCAGCTTAAGGGACCGACCCTACGAGCAGTACTTC,CASSLRDRPYEQYF
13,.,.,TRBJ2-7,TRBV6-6,TGTGCCAGCAGTTACATTAAGGGCTACGAGCAGTACTTC,CASSYIKGYEQYF
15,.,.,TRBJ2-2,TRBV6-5,TGTGCCAGCAGTTACTCCGACACTTACACCGGGGAGCTGTTTTTT,CASSYSDTYTGELFF
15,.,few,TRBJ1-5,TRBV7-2,TGTGCCAGCAGCTTCATGCAGGGTACCAATCAGCCCCAGCATTTT,CASSFMQGTNQPQHF
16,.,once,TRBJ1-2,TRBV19,TGTGCCAGTAGCCCCAATGGGGGGTCCAGGGTCTATGGCTACACCTTC,CASSPNGGSRVYGYTF
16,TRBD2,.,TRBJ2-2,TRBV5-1,TGCGCCAGCAGCTTTCTAGCGGGAGGGGACACCGGGGAGCTGTTTTTT,CASSFLAGGDTGELFF
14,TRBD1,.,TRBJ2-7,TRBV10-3,TGTGCCATCAGGGGGACAGGGTGGTCGGACGAGCAGTACTTC,CAIRGTGWSDEQYF
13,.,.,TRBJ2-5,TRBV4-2,TGTGCCAGCAGCCAAGTTGTAGAAGAGACCCAGTACTTC,CASSQVVEETQYF
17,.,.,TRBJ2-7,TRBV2,TGTGCCAGCAGTGAAGGATCAGGGACTCCAAACTCCTACGAGCAGTACTTC,CASSEGSGTPNSYEQYF
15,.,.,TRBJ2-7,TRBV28,TGTGCCAGCAGTTCACCGTCTTGGGGGGCCTACGAGCAGTACTTC,CASSSPSWGAYEQYF
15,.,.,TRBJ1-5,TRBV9,TGTGCCAGCAGCGTAGACGGGAATAGCAATCAGCCCCAGCATTTT,CASSVDGNSNQPQHF
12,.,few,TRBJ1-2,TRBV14,TGTGCCAGCAGCCACGGCAACTATGGCTACACCTTC,CASSHGNYGYTF
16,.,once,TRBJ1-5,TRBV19,TGTGCCAGTAGTTCTGTATGGGACTCCAGCAATCAGCCCCAGCATTTT,CASSSVWDSSNQPQHF
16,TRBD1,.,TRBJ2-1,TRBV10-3,TGTGCCATCAGTGGGAGGCTTACAGGGGAATACAATGAGCAGTTCTTC,CAISGRLTGEYNEQFF
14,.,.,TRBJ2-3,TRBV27,TGTGCCAGCAGTTCCAACCCGACGGGACCTACGCAGTATTTT,CASSSNPTGPTQYF
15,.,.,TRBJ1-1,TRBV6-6,TGTGCCAGCAGTCAGGGAGGGACAAGGAACACTGAAGCTTTCTTT,CASSQGGTRNTEAFF
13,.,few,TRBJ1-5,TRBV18,TGTGCCAGCTCACGGGGTGGCAATCAGCCCCAGCATTTT,CASSRGGNQPQHF
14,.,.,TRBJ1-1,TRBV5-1,TGCGCCAGCAGCTTGGAGCTGGGGGACACTGAAGCTTTCTTT,CASSLELGDTEAFF
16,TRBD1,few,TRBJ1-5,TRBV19,TGTGCCAGTAGTACAGGGACAGGGTCGCGCAATCAGCCCCAGCATTTT,CASSTGTGSRNQPQHF
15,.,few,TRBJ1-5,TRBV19,TGTGCCAGTAGTATCATGAGAGTCCCGTTTCGTCCCCAGCATTTT,CASSIMRVPFRPQHF
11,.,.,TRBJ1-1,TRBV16,TGTGCCAGCAGCCCCGGGGGGGCTGCTTTCTTT,CASSPGGAAFF
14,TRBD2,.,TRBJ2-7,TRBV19,TGTGCCAGTAGTTGGGCTAGCGGGCGCTACGAGCAGTACTTC,CASSWASGRYEQYF
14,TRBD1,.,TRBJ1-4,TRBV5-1,TGCGCCAGCAGCGAGGGACAGGGCGGCGAAAAACTGTTTTTT,CASSEGQGGEKLFF
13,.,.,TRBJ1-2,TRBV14,TGTGCCAGCAGCCCCGACAGAGTTTATGGCTACACCTTC,CASSPDRVYGYTF
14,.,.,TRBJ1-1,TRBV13,TGTGCCAGCAGCTTAGGTCGGGGGAACACTGAAGCTTTCTTT,CASSLGRGNTEAFF
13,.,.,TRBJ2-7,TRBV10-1,TGCGCCAGCAGTGGGCAAGGGGGGTACGAGCAGTACTTC,CASSGQGGYEQYF
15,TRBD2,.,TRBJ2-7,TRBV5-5,TGTGCCAGCAGCTTTACTAGCGGAAGTGCCTACGAGCAGTACTTC,CASSFTSGSAYEQYF
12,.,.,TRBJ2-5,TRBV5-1,TGCGCCAGCAGCCGGGCGGGAGAGACCCAGTACTTC,CASSRAGETQYF
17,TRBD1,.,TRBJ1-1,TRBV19,TGTGCCAGTAGTCAGGGACAGGGGCGAGGCGAGAACACTGAAGCTTTCTTT,CASSQGQGRGENTEAFF
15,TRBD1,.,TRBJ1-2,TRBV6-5,TGTGCCAGCAGATCTACCGGGACAGCAAACTATGGCTACACCTTC,CASRSTGTANYGYTF
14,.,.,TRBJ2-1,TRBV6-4,TGTGCCAGCAGTATCGGGACCCCCGGAGCCGAGCAGTTCTTC,CASSIGTPGAEQFF
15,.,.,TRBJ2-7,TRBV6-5,TGTGCCAGCAGATCTCCCCCGGCAGAAATCTACGAGCAGTACTTC,CASRSPPAEIYEQYF
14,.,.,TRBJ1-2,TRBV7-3,TGTGCCAGCAGCTTGGATACAGGCCGCTATGGCTACACCTTC,CASSLDTGRYGYTF
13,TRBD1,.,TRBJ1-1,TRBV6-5,TGTGCCAGCAGTTACTCCGGACAGGGTGAAGCTTTCTTT,CASSYSGQGEAFF
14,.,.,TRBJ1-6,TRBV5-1,TGCGCCAGCAGCCCAGGACAGAATAATTCACCCCTCCACTTT,CASSPGQNNSPLHF
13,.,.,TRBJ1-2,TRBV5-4,TGTGCCAGCAGCAATACGTCGGGCTATGGCTACACCTTC,CASSNTSGYGYTF
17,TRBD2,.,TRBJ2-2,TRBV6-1,TGTGCCAGCAGTGCCTTCTCTAGCGGGATGAACACCGGGGAGCTGTTTTTT,CASSAFSSGMNTGELFF
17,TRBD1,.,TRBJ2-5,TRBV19,TGTGCCAGTAGTAACCGGGTTCGGGGACAGGCACAAGAGACCCAGTACTTC,CASSNRVRGQAQETQYF
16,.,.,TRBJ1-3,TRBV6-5,TGTGCCAGCAGTTACCGGGGACCTATGACTGGAAACACCATATATTTT,CASSYRGPMTGNTIYF